This TCR beta chain was profiled in a study of shared clonotypes between healthy human individuals (dated by TCRdb to 2019 to 2021). Context from the whole study: The cohort comprised a couple of women and a few men aged 18 to 49 years. For each donor, CD4 naive and CD4 memory were each given three plates, CD8 naive was given two plates, and CD8 memory was given one plate. Blood TCR repertoires of several healthy adults were deeply sequenced to estimate repertoire size and the extent of clonotype sharing between individuals. Different laboratories and diverse techniques were used to prepare libraries and sequence TCR repertoires, to increase sequencing depth and limit assay-specific biases. Between about 0.9 and 8.9 billion PBMCs per donor were obtained by leukapheresis. Broader findings and caveats from the paper: Compared with non-shared clonotypes, the clonotypes found in all four sorted-subset donors had higher generation probabilities. Sampling was restricted to blood, and TCR repertoires in tissues likely differ from the TCR repertoires found in blood. The genetic and exposure-history diversity represented was limited by the small number of donors. Estimated clonotype richness was generally larger for naive than for memory subsets. Incomplete sequencing was indicated by rarefaction of sorted-subset datasets, despite the large sequencing depth. Across several donors, around 5.4% of naive CD4, more than 3% of naive CD8, under 2.5% of memory CD4, and 0.4% to 0.45% of memory CD8 clonotypes were shared. Pairwise subsampling indicated that sequencing depth was expected to affect the degree of clonotype sharing among donors.

Using the deep immunoSEQ assay, TCR CDR3 regions were amplified from genomic DNA by multiplex PCR. Genomic DNA extracted from each cell subset was distributed evenly over all wells of several immunoSEQ 96-well plates, and each plate served as one replicate. Each replicate PCR for sorted subsets received about 200 ng genomic DNA, equal to roughly 29,000 T cell genomes. Purified libraries were measured with a Qubit 3.0 fluorometer, size-checked on a Bioanalyzer 2100, and measured again with the KAPA Library Quantification kit. A separate single-read 150-cycle Illumina NextSeq 550 flow cell was used to sequence each immunoSEQ 96-well plate. The original pipeline was this. Because the immunoSEQ output held only junctional sequences and lacked quality scores, the filtering could not match the filtering applied to full-length reads. Sequences were annotated with PyIR, a Python wrapper for IgBLAST v1.9, and V/J genes and CDR3 were assigned using IMGT germline references. Reads with weak V/J assignments (E-value above 1e-6), missing CDR3, stop codons, out-of-frame junctions, or ambiguous translated residues were removed. V3J clonotypes were defined by identical inferred V gene, J gene, and CDR3 amino acid sequence. Percentage overlap between repertoires was calculated by dividing the number of shared unique clonotypes by the size of the smaller repertoire. Three approaches were used to assess repertoire richness: RTK rarefaction, the Chao1 estimator, and Recon v2.1 estimates of unobserved clonotypes. OLGA was used to compute generation probabilities for all TCRbeta clonotypes that the gDNA method yielded from a few donors. The clones in this table, taken by TCRdb from immuneACCESS, are in-frame only. Not every clone is retained; where verified, under half of the shortfall comes from an unresolved V gene, and the cause of the rest is unknown. The DNA gave D and trimming, while V, J and clone size come from that table. The table for this sample lists 2 million or so clones; about 95% of them were counted only once. Of the sample, about 1.1% is held by the ten largest clones.

CD8 naive samples were CD45RO-negative cells positively selected for CCR7, giving a CD45RA+CCR7+ population that excluded TemRA cells. The donors were healthy, HIV-negative adults who had no recently reported acute infections or vaccinations. All donors were Caucasian adults living in Nashville, Tennessee, USA. Blood was collected by leukapheresis, and PBMCs were isolated by Ficoll-Histopaque density gradient centrifugation and then cryopreserved in liquid nitrogen vapor phase. Purity and quantity of every magnetically sorted T cell population were checked by analytical flow cytometry. Each sorted fraction had its genomic DNA isolated and then quantified by UV absorbance on a Nanodrop 2000c. The CDR3 numbers 13 residues from cysteine through phenylalanine. CDR3 DNA only is kept here, 39 bases in frame from base 1. CDR1 MDHEN and CDR2 SYDVKM are derived from the germline V gene. Cut back by 6 bases and 5 bases, the V and J ends lie 14 bases apart.

As concerns this clone: There is no known antigen for this receptor. Base qualities are not provided; no much larger clone lies one nucleotide away.

The source of this sequence is a man in his late teens or twenties in good health. The sample comprised naive CD8+ T cells sorted from blood. The cell subset or site label for this specimen denotes: CD45RA+CCR7+. The V and J genes are TRBV28 and TRBJ2-7; the D segment cannot be called with confidence. The DNA sequence reads TGTGCCAGCAGCACCTCATACGAAGACGAGCAGTACTTC. The encoded protein is CASSTSYEDEQYF.